This T cell receptor (beta chain) was captured by sequencing in a study of T cell repertoires in cytomegalovirus infection. TCRdb reanalysed the reads using MiXCR and keeps one entry per CDR3 protein. This table holds under 850,000 distinct CDR3 sequences, around 30% found once. The CDR3 length is 15 residues. CDR1 SGHVS and CDR2 FQNEAQ come from the germline V gene. Trimming took 0 bases from V and 5 from J, leaving 12 bases between them. This clonotype was seen a few times. The antigen is undetermined. Sequencing was performed on cultured PBMCs, taken from culture after CMV antigen stimulation. This clonotype was sampled from a human donor in good health (CMV status not recorded). Some clones in this sample may be carry-over from other donors' samples. The rearrangement links TRBV7-8 to TRBJ2-3, with D perhaps TRBD1 or TRBD2 (6 bases each). For the CDR3, the DNA is TGTGCCAGCAGCTTAGCGGGGGGCGCTGGAGATACGCAGTATTTT. Translating gives CASSLAGGAGDTQYF.